A selection of T cell receptor beta chains follows, all from one sample in a study of OX40 agonist ivuxolimab in advanced cancers. Only in-frame clones appear in the TCRdb table, and some are missing; sequencing was by immunoSEQ multiplex PCR. Of 55,000 to 85,000 clones in the sample, just over 85% were seen once. The sequenced sample was CD4+ or CD8+ T cells sorted from blood, obtained in a trial of the OX40 agonist ivuxolimab. The receptors stem from an adult with an advanced solid tumor such as melanoma, head and neck, liver or kidney cancer. Both conserved end residues are part of each CDR3. The D gene is left open where the match is weak. The listing skips clone size in some rows; elsewhere it reads once, few, many or a size class.

size | length | D | J | V | DNA | CDR3
. | 13 | . | TRBJ1-1 | TRBV28 | TGTGCCAGCAGCTCCACAAGGAACACTGAAGCTTTCTTT | CASSSTRNTEAFF
once | 14 | . | TRBJ1-1 | TRBV5-1 | TGCGCCAGCAGCCTCCGACAGCAAAACACTGAAGCTTTCTTT | CASSLRQQNTEAFF
. | 18 | TRBD1 | TRBJ2-6 | TRBV11-3 | TGTGCCAGCAGCGGAAGGGACAGGGCTAACTCTGGGGCCAACGTCCTGACTTTC | CASSGRDRANSGANVLTF
. | 16 | TRBD1 | TRBJ1-1 | TRBV6-5 | TGTGCCAGCAGTTACACAAAACAGGGGGCGGGCACTGAAGCTTTCTTT | CASSYTKQGAGTEAFF
. | 13 | . | TRBJ1-1 | TRBV18 | TGTGCCAGCTCAACGACCGATAGCACTGAAGCTTTCTTT | CASSTTDSTEAFF
. | 11 | . | TRBJ2-1 | TRBV2 | TGTGCCAGCAGTGCCATTAATGAGCAGTTCTTC | CASSAINEQFF
. | 13 | TRBD1 | TRBJ2-7 | TRBV5-6 | TGTGCCAGCAGGCCACAGGGGGTCTACGAGCAGTACTTC | CASRPQGVYEQYF
. | 17 | TRBD1 | TRBJ2-2 | TRBV5-1 | TGCGCCAGCAGCATTCATGGACAGGGGGCGAACACCGGGGAGCTGTTTTTT | CASSIHGQGANTGELFF
. | 16 | TRBD2 | TRBJ2-3 | TRBV7-9 | TGTGCCAGCAGCTTAGGGCGGGGGGACCGCACAGATACGCAGTATTTT | CASSLGRGDRTDTQYF
. | 18 | . | TRBJ2-7 | TRBV5-1 | TGCGCCAGCAGCCCCTCGGGACTCCGCATCTATTCAACCTACGAGCAGTACTTC | CASSPSGLRIYSTYEQYF
. | 15 | TRBD1 | TRBJ1-6 | TRBV19 | TGTGCCCGACAGAGGGGACCGGGACAGGGGGCGCCCCTCCACTTT | CARQRGPGQGAPLHF
. | 12 | . | TRBJ1-2 | TRBV19 | TGTGCCAGTAACGTGGACAGCCGTGGCTACACCTTC | CASNVDSRGYTF
. | 14 | . | TRBJ1-4 | TRBV7-9 | TGTGCCAGCAGCCCCCCGGCCTATAATGAAAAACTGTTTTTT | CASSPPAYNEKLFF
few | 17 | . | TRBJ1-4 | TRBV4-3 | TGCGCCAGCAGCCAAGGACCTTCCCATGCAACTAATGAAAAACTGTTTTTT | CASSQGPSHATNEKLFF
. | 16 | TRBD1 | TRBJ1-3 | TRBV18 | TGTGCCAGCTCCCCTAAGACAGGGGATGCTGGAAACACCATATATTTT | CASSPKTGDAGNTIYF
. | 14 | . | TRBJ2-4 | TRBV6-1 | TGTGCCAGCAGTATGCACCTAGCCAAAAACATTCAGTACTTC | CASSMHLAKNIQYF
. | 13 | . | TRBJ1-1 | TRBV6-5 | TGTGCCAGCAGTTACCGGGGGCTTGGGGCAGCTTTCTTT | CASSYRGLGAAFF
. | 12 | . | TRBJ1-6 | TRBV7-9 | TGTGCCAGCAGCCTCGTTAATTCACCCCTCCACTTT | CASSLVNSPLHF
few | 10 | . | TRBJ1-1 | TRBV30 | TGTGCCTGGACCCAGGTTGAAGCTTTCTTT | CAWTQVEAFF